This T cell receptor beta chain stems from a study of T cell responses to AZD1222 COVID-19 vaccine. Profiled with immunoSEQ multiplex PCR; TCRdb holds only in-frame clones, not every one. The sample comprises 90,000 to 120,000 clones, 70% to 90% of which are singletons, and roughly 5% rests with the top ten. V was pared by 0 bases and J by 5 bases, with 8 bases between. The CDR3 has 13 residues. Germline V gene sequence: CDR1 SEHNR, CDR2 FQNEAQ (reference sequence). This TCR was recovered from an adult who received the AZD1222 COVID-19 vaccine. The rearrangement joins TRBV7-9 to TRBJ2-7; D call uncertain. The material sequenced was peripheral blood, taken 28 days after the second AZD1222 dose. The CDR3 loop reads CASSLANTDEQYF. The CDR3 coding sequence is TGTGCCAGCAGCTTAGCTAACACCGACGAGCAGTACTTC.